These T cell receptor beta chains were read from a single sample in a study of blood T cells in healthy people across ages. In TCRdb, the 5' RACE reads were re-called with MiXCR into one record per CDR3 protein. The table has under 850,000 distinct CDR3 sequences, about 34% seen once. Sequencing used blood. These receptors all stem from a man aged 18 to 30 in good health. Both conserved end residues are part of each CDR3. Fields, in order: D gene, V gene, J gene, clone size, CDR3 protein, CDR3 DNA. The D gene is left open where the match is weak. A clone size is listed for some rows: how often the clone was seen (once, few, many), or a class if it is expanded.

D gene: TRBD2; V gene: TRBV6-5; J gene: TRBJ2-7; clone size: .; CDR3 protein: CASRKRGSSYEQYF; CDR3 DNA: TGTGCCAGCAGGAAGCGGGGGAGCTCCTACGAGCAGTACTTC
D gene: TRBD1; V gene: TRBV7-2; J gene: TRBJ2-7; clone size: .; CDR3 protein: CASSSRPTGVFYEQYF; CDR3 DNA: TGTGCCAGCAGCTCTAGACCGACAGGGGTCTTCTACGAGCAGTACTTC
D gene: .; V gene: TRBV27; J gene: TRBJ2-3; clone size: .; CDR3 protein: CASSSYLLGGTDTQYF; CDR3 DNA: TGTGCCAGCAGTTCCTATCTACTGGGGGGCACAGATACGCAGTATTTT
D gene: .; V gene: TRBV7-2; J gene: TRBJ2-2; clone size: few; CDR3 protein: CASSLLRAAGTGELFF; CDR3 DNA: TGTGCCAGCAGCTTACTCCGGGCAGCAGGAACCGGGGAGCTGTTTTTT
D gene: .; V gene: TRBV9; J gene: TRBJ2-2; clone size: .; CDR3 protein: CASNLDPTGELFF; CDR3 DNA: TGTGCCAGCAACTTAGACCCTACCGGGGAGCTGTTTTTT
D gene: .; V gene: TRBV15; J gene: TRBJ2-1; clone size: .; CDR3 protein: CAASRDWGRYNEQFF; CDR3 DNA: TGTGCCGCCAGCAGAGATTGGGGCCGTTACAATGAGCAGTTCTTC
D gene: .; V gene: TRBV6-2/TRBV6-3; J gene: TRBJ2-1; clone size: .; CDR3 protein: CASSYVRGYYNEQFF; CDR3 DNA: TGTGCCAGCAGTTACGTTCGGGGGTATTACAATGAGCAGTTCTTC
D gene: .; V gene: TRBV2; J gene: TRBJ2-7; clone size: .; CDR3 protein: CASSRAGSEQYF; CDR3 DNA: TGTGCCAGCAGTCGGGCGGGCAGCGAGCAGTACTTC
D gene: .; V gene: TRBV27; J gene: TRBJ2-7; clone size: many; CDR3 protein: CASSFRLGDEQYF; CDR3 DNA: TGTGCCAGCAGTTTCCGACTAGGGGACGAGCAGTACTTC
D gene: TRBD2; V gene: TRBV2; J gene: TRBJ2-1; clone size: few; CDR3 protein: CASSVGLAAYNEQFF; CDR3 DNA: TGTGCCAGCAGTGTAGGGCTAGCGGCGTACAATGAGCAGTTCTTC
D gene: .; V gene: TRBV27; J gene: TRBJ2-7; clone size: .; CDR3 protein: CASRERVWGEQYF; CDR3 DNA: TGTGCCAGCAGGGAAAGGGTGTGGGGTGAGCAGTACTTC
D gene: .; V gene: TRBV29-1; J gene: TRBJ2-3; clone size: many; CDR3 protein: CSVVPGSGDTQYF; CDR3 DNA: TGCAGCGTTGTCCCTGGTAGCGGAGATACGCAGTATTTT
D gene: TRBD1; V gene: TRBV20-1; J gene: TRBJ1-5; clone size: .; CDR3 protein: CSAAGPPGGQPQHF; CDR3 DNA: TGCAGTGCAGCGGGGCCTCCAGGGGGTCAGCCCCAGCATTTT
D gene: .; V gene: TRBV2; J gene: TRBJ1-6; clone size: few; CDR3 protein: CASRGLNSPLHF; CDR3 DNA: TGTGCCAGCAGGGGACTGAATTCACCCCTCCACTTT
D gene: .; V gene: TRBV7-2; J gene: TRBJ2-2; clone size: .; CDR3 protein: CASSISGLTQAGELFF; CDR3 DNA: TGTGCCAGCAGCATCAGCGGACTCACCCAAGCCGGGGAGCTGTTTTTT
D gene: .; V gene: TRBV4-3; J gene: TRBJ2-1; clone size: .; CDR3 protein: CASSQGLSRQETQFF; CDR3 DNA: TGCGCCAGCAGCCAAGGATTGTCTCGCCAAGAGACCCAGTTCTTC
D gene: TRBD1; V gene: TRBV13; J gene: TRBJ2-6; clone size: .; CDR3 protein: CASSRNSPGQGLAISGANVLTF; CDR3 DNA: TGTGCCAGCAGCCGTAACTCTCCGGGACAGGGGCTAGCAATCTCTGGGGCCAACGTCCTGACTTTC
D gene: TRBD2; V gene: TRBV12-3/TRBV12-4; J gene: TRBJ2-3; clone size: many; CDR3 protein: CASRTVLRGVSLTDTQYF; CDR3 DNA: TGTGCCAGCAGGACCGTTTTGCGGGGGGTATCCCTCACAGATACGCAGTATTTT
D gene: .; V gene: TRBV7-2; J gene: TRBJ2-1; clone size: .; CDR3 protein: CASSLAGQGIGEQFF; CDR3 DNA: TGTGCCAGCAGCTTGGCAGGGCAGGGGATAGGTGAGCAGTTCTTC
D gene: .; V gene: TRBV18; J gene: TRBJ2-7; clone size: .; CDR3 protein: CASSPPSLSYEQYF; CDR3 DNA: TGTGCCAGCTCACCACCTTCCCTTTCCTACGAGCAGTACTTC
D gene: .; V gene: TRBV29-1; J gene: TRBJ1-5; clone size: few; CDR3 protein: CSVGQINQPQHF; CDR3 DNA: TGCAGCGTTGGACAGATCAATCAGCCCCAGCATTTT
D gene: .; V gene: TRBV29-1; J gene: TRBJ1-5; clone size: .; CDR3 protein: CSVVVGASQPQHF; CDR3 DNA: TGCAGCGTTGTCGTGGGGGCAAGTCAGCCCCAGCATTTT
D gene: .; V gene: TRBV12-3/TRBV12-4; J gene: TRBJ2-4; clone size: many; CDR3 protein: CASSLAEVRIQYF; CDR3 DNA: TGTGCCAGCAGTTTAGCAGAAGTGAGGATTCAGTACTTC
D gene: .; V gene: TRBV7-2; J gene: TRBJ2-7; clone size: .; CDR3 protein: CASSDHSETSPPDHYEQYF; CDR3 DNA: TGTGCCAGCAGCGATCATTCCGAGACATCTCCCCCCGATCACTACGAGCAGTACTTC
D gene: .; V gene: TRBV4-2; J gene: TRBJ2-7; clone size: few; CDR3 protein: CASSQDEAGGSYEQYF; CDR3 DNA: TGTGCCAGCAGCCAAGATGAGGCAGGGGGGTCCTACGAGCAGTACTTC
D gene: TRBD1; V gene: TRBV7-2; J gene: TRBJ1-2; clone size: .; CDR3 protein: CASSTRSGQFNYGYTF; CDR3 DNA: TGTGCCAGCAGCACCCGGTCGGGACAGTTTAACTATGGCTACACCTTC
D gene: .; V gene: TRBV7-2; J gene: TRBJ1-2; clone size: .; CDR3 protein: CASSFPPSLADRWDGYTF; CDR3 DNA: TGTGCCAGCAGCTTTCCCCCCTCTTTGGCAGACCGGTGGGATGGCTACACCTTC
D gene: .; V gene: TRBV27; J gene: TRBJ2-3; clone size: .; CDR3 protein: CASSPGMNTQYF; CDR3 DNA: TGTGCCAGCAGTCCGGGGATGAATACGCAGTATTTT
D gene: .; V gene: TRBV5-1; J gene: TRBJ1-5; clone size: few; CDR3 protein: CASSLGPYSNQPQHF; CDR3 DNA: TGCGCCAGCAGCTTGGGACCCTATAGCAATCAGCCCCAGCATTTT
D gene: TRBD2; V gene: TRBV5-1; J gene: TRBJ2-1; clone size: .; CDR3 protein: CATGANSGGYNEQFF; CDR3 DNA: TGCGCCACCGGGGCCAATAGCGGGGGATACAATGAGCAGTTCTTC
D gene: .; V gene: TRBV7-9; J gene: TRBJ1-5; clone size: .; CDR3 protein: CASSARLNQPQHF; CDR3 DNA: TGTGCCAGCAGCGCACGTCTTAATCAGCCCCAGCATTTT
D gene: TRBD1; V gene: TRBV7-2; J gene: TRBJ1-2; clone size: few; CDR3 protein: CASSPSGQDYYGYTF; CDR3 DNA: TGTGCCAGCAGCCCCTCGGGACAGGACTACTATGGCTACACCTTC
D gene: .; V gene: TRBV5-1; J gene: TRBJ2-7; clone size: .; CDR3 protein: CASSETGYYEQYF; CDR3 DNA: TGCGCCAGCAGCGAAACAGGATACTACGAGCAGTACTTC
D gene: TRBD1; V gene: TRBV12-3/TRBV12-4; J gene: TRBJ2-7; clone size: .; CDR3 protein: CASSPTGGFYEQYF; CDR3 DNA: TGTGCCAGCAGTCCGACAGGGGGCTTCTACGAGCAGTACTTC
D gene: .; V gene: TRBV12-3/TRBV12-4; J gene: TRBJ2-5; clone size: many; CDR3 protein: CASSSKETQYF; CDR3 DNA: TGTGCCAGCAGCTCCAAAGAGACCCAGTACTTC
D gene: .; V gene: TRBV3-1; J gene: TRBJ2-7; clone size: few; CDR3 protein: CASSRSRTYEQYF; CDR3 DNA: TGTGCCAGCAGCCGATCCAGGACCTACGAGCAGTACTTC
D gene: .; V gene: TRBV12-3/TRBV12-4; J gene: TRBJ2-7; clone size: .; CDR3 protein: CASSPRGYNEQYF; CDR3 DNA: TGTGCCAGCAGTCCCAGGGGATACAATGAGCAGTACTTC
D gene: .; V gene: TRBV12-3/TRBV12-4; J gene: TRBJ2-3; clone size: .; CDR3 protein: CASSFGEGAATDTQYF; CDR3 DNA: TGTGCCAGCAGTTTCGGGGAGGGGGCGGCCACAGATACGCAGTATTTT
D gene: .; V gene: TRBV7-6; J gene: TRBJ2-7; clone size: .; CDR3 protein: CASSLEAAGHSYEQYF; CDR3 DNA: TGTGCCAGCAGCTTAGAAGCGGCGGGGCACTCCTACGAGCAGTACTTC
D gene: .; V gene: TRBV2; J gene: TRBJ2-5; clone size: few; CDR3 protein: CASRPLGGRETQYF; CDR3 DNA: TGTGCCAGCAGGCCGCTGGGGGGCCGTGAGACCCAGTACTTC
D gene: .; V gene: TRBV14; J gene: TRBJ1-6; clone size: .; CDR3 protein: CASSPYGQRSSYNSPLHF; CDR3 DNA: TGTGCCAGCAGCCCTTATGGACAGAGGAGCTCCTATAATTCACCCCTCCACTTT
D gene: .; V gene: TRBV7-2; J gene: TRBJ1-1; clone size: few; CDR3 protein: CASSYMNTEAFF; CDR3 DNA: TGTGCCAGCAGCTACATGAACACTGAAGCTTTCTTT
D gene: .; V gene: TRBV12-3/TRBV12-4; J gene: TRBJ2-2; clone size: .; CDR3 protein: CATPRGEFTGELFF; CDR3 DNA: TGTGCCACCCCCCGGGGCGAGTTCACCGGGGAGCTGTTTTTT
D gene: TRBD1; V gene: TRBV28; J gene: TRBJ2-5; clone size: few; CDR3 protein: CASSPTSRDSQETQYF; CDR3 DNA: TGTGCCAGCAGTCCTACTTCCCGGGACAGTCAAGAGACCCAGTACTTC
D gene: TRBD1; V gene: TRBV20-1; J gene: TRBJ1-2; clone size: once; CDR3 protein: CSASGGQGAEGYTF; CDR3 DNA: TGCAGTGCTAGCGGTGGACAGGGGGCAGAAGGCTACACCTTC
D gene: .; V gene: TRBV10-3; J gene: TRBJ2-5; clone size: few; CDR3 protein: CAISEKSGFFCSRYF; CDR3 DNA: TGTGCCATCAGTGAGAAGTCCGGGTTTTTTTGTTCTCGGTACTTC
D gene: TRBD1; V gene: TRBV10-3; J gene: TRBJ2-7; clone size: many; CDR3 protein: CAISEAQGQAYEQYF; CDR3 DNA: TGTGCCATCAGTGAAGCACAGGGGCAGGCCTACGAGCAGTACTTC
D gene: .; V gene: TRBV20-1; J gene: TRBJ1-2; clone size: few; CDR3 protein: CSARRDSPRYGYTF; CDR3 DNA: TGCAGTGCTAGGCGGGATTCTCCGCGCTATGGCTACACCTTC